Given below is one T cell receptor (beta chain) in context. The junction differs from germline at one of its ends, possibly a read error. This record comes from a study of tumor and adjacent non-tumor tissue in lung cancer. The template was RNA from unsorted bulk tissue. This CDR3 has 15 residues. Three rounds of nested PCR, following a modified ARM-PCR protocol, produced the TCRbeta library. TCRdb processed the multiplex PCR reads anew with MiXCR; each CDR3 protein has one entry. The sample comprises some 90,000 distinct CDR3 sequences, about 61% of which are singletons, and 15% rests with the top ten.

The J gene is TRBJ2-1, the V gene TRBV12-3 or TRBV12-4, with a tentative D call TRBD2 (6 bases). This receptor was taken from a man in his 70s with non-small cell lung cancer. Sequencing was done on a sample of lung tumor tissue. The CDR3 reads CATSLVGRSYNEQFF. CDR3 bases: TGTGCCACCAGTTTAGTGGGGAGGTCCTACAATGAGCAGTTCTTC.